This record covers a single T cell receptor (beta chain). The antigen remains unidentified. The sample belongs to a study of Graves' ophthalmopathy and Graves' hyperthyroidism. Study details: At the time of initial diagnosis and before any treatment, peripheral blood was collected. Study-level findings and limits: Cross-validated, the 13-signature model showed 87.88%/81.08% sensitivity/specificity, and 80%/75% in the test set. Most thyroid clonotypes with frequency above 0.001 were detected in blood too.

V dropped 5 bases and J dropped 5; count of bases not matched to a gene: 9. In germline, CDR1 is LNHDA, CDR2 SQIVND (reference sequence). The CDR3 is 15 amino acids. Beta-chain TCR CDR3 regions were amplified from RNA transcripts. The workflow started with a first-round RT-PCR run with HTBI primers and then moved on to a second-round multiplex PCR. TCRdb re-analysed the multiplex PCR reads in MiXCR, keeping a single row per CDR3 protein. The data contain 600,000 to 700,000 distinct CDR3 sequences, roughly two fifths of them singletons. V and J are TRBV19 and TRBJ2-7; 10 nucleotides line up with TRBD1. The source is an adult man with Graves' ophthalmopathy. The material sequenced was peripheral blood. In DNA, the CDR3 is TGTGCCAGTAGTCCGGGACAGGGGATTGTCAACGAGCAGTACTTC. This codes for CASSPGQGIVNEQYF.